This TCR beta chain came from a study of OX40 agonist ivuxolimab in advanced cancers. Across the whole study: Enrollees could have had prior anti-PD-1, anti-PD-L1 or anti-CTLA-4 therapy, which more than 30% had received. One patient with hepatocellular carcinoma and two with cutaneous melanoma, three in all, had partial responses.

Trimming stripped 3 bases from V and 1 base from J, with 12 bases between. The CDR3 extends over 15 amino acids. Germline V gene data show CDR1 as KGHSH and CDR2 as LQKENI. Repertoires were generated with immunoSEQ multiplex PCR, while TCRdb's copy carries only in-frame clones and drops some. Of around 55,000 clones in the sample, 70% to 90% are singletons; the top ten hold roughly 13%. Overall study findings and caveats: Expanded clones were, on average, more numerous among CD8+ T cells than CD4+.

With respect to this clone: Its antigen is not known.

The origin of this receptor is an adult with an advanced solid tumor such as melanoma, head and neck, liver or kidney cancer. This material consisted of CD4+ or CD8+ T cells sorted from blood, taken in a trial of the OX40 agonist ivuxolimab. V gene TRBV18 combines with J gene TRBJ1-1; no reliable D call. The CDR3 is CASSPSRRSNTEAFF. CDR3 in DNA: TGTGCCAGCTCACCCTCGAGGAGATCGAACACTGAAGCTTTCTTT.